The sequence of this T cell receptor (beta chain) was determined in a study of cytomegalovirus exposure and HLA in healthy donors. The J segment lost 3 bases and the V segment lost 4 bases, leaving 11 bases of the junction unmatched. CDR3 length equals 16 residues. In germline, CDR1 is SGHDN, CDR2 FVKESK. Primers included in the PCR were 60 Vbeta and 13 Jbeta primers. TCRdb keeps only in-frame clones here, not all; method: immunoSEQ multiplex PCR. This table has roughly 130,000 clones, 74% appearing once. The sequence derives from a man aged 18 to 30 in good health and CMV-seropositive. The chain uses TRBV14 and TRBJ2-7; 8 positions agree with TRBD2. The sequenced material came from PBMCs. CDR3 nucleotide sequence: TGTGCCAGCAGCCGCGCCGGGACTAGAGGAAGCTACGAGCAGTACTTC. It yields the protein CASSRAGTRGSYEQYF.